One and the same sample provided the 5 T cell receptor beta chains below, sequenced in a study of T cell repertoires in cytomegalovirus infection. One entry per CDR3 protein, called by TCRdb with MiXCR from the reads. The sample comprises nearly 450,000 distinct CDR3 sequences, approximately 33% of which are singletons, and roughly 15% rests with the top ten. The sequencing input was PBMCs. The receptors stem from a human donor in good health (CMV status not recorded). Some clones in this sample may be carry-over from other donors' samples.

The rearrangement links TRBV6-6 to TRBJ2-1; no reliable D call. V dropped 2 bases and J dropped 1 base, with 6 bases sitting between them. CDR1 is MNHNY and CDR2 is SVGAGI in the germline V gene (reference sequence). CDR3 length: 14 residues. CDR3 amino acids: CASSYLGSYNEQFF. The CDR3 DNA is TGTGCCAGCAGTTACCTTGGTTCCTACAATGAGCAGTTCTTC.

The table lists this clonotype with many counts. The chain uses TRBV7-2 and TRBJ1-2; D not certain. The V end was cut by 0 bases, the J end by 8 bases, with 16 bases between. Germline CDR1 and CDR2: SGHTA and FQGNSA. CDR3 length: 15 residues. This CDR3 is CASSLAYRGREGYTF. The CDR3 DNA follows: TGTGCCAGCAGCTTAGCGTATCGCGGTCGAGAAGGCTACACCTTC.

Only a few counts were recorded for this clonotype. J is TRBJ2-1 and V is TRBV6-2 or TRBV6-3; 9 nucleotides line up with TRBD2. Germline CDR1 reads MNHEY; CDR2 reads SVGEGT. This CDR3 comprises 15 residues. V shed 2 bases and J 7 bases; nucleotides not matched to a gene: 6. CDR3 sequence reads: CASSYAGGRSNEQFF. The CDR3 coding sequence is TGTGCCAGCAGTTACGCGGGGGGGCGGAGTAATGAGCAGTTCTTC.

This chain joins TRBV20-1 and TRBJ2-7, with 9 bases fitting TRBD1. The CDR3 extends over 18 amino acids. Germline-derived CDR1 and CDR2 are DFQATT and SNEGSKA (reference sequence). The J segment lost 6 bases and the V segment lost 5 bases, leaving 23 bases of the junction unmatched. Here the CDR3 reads CSARNILRDRVELGEQYF. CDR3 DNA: TGCAGTGCTCGAAACATACTACGGGACAGGGTGGAGTTGGGCGAGCAGTACTTC.

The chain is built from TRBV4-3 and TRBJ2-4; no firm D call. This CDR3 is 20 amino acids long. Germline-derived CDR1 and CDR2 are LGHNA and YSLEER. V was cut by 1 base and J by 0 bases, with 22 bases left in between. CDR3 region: CASSQVSETTPTLAKNIQYF. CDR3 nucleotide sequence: TGCGCCAGCAGCCAAGTGTCAGAAACTACCCCTACACTAGCCAAAAACATTCAGTACTTC.